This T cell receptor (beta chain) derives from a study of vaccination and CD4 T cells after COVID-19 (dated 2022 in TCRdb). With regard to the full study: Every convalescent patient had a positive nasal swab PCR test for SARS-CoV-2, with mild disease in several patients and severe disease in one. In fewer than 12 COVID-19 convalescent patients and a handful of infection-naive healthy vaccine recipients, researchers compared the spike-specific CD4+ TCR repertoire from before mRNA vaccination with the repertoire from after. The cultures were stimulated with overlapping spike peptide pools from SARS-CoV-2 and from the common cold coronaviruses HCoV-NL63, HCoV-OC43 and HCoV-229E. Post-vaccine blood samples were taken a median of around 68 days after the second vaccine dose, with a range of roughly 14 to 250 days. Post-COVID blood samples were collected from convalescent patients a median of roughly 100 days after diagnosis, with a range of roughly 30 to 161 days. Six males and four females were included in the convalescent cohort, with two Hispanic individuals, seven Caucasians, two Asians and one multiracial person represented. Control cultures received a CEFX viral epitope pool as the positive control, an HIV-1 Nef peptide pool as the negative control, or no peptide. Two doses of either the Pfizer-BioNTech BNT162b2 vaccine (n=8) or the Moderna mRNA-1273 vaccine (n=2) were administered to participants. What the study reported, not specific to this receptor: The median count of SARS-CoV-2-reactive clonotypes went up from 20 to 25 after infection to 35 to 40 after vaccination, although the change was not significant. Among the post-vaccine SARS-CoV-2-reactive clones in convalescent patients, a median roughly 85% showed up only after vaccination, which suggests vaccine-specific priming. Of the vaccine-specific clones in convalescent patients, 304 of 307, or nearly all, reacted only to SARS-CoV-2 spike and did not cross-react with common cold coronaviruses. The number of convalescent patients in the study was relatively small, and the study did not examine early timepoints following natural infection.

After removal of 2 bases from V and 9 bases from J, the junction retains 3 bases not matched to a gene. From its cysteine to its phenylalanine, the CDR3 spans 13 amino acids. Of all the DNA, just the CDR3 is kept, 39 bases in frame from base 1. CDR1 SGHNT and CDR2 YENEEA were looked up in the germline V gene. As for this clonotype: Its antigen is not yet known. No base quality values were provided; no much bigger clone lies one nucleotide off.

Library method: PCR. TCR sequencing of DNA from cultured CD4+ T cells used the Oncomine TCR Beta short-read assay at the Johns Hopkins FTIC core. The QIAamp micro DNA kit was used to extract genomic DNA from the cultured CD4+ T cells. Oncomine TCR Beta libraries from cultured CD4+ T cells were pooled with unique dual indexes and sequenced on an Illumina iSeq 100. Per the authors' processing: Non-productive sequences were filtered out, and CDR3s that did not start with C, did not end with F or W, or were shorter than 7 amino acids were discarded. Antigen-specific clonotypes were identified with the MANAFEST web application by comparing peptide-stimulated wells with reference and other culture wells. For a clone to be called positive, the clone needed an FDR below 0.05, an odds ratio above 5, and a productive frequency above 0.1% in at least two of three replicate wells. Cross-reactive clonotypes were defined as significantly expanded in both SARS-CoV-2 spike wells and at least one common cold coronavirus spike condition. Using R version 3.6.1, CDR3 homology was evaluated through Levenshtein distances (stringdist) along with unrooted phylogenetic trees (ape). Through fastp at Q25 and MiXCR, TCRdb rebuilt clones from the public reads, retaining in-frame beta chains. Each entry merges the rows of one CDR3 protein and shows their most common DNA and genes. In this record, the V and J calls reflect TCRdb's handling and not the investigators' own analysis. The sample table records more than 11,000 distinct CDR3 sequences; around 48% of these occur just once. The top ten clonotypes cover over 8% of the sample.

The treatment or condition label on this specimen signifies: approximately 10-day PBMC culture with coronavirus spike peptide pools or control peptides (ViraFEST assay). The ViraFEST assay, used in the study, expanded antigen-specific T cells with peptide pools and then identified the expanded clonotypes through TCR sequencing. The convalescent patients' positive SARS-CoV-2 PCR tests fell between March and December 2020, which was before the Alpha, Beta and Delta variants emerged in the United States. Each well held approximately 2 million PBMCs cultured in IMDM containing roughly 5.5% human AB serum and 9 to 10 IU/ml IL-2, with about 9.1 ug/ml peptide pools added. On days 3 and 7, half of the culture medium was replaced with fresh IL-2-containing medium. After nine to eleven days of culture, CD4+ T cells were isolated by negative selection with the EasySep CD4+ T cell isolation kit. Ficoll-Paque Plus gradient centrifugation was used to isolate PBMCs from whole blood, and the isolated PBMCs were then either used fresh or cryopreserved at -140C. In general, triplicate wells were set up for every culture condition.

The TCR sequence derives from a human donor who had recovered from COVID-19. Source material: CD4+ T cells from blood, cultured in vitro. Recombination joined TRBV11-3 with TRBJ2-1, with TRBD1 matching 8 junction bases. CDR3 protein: CASSLPGGTEQFF. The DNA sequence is TGTGCCAGCAGCTTACCAGGGGGCACTGAGCAGTTCTTC. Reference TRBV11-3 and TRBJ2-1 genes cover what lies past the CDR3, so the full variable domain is EAGVVQSPRYKIIEKKQPVAFWCNPISGHNTLYWYLQNLGQGPELLIRYENEEAVDDSQLPKDRFSAERLKGVDSTLKIQPAELGDSAVYLCASSLPGGTEQFFGPGTRLTVL.